This entry describes one T cell receptor beta chain. Its antigen is still unknown. The data originate from a study of T cell responses to AZD1222 COVID-19 vaccine. Only in-frame clones appear in the TCRdb table, and some are missing; sequencing was by immunoSEQ multiplex PCR. The data hold about 73,000 clones, with approximately 89% observed a single time. Overall study results and limits: Just a handful of AZD1222 recipients were seropositive at baseline. Samples come after the peak T cell response, not at day 14. Spike-specific TCR repertoires showed rising breadth and depth after two AZD1222 doses.

This CDR3 comprises 11 residues. The V and J ends lost 3 bases and 3 bases respectively, with 3 bases between them. This TCR derives from an adult in good health. The material was peripheral blood, obtained on day 0 of AZD1222 vaccination. The chain employs TRBV12-3 or TRBV12-4 and TRBJ2-7; no clear D gene. The CDR3 bases are TGTGCCAGCAGTTTTTACTACGAGCAGTACTTC. This encodes CASSFYYEQYF.